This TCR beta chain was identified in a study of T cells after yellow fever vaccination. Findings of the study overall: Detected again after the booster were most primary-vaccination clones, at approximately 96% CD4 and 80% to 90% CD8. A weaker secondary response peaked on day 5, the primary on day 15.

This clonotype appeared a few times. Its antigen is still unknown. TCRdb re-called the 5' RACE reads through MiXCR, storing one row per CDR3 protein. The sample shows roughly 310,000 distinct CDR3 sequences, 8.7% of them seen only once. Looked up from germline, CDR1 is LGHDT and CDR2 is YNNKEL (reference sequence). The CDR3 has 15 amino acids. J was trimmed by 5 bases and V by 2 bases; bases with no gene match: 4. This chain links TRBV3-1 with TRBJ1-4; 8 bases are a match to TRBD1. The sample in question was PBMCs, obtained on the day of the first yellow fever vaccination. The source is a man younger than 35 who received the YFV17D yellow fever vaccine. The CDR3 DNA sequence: TGTGCCAGCAGCCAATGGGACAGGACGAATGAAAAACTGTTTTTT. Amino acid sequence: CASSQWDRTNEKLFF.